A selection of T cell receptor beta chains follows, all from one sample in a study of CD8+ T cells in alopecia areata. The table came from immunoSEQ multiplex PCR; TCRdb's copy has only in-frame clones and leaves some out. The table has some 170,000 clones, less than 75% seen once. The sample here was CD4+ T cells sorted from blood, taken at approximately week 60, from a patient treated with tofacitinib. These receptors were taken from a human donor with alopecia areata. CDR3s include the opening cysteine and the closing phenylalanine or tryptophan. D genes are given only for firm matches.

CDR3 protein | V gene | D gene | J gene
CAWTNRGRFNSPLHF | TRBV30 | TRBD1 | TRBJ1-6
CASSDPGVYAGANVLTF | TRBV7-9 | - | TRBJ2-6
CSVEPGGVNEQFF | TRBV29-1 | TRBD2 | TRBJ2-1
CSVEGDGTEAFF | TRBV29-1 | - | TRBJ1-1
CASSLDGWTDIINEQFF | TRBV27 | - | TRBJ2-1
CASSFRDTQYF | TRBV5-1 | - | TRBJ2-3
CSVVATNEKLFF | TRBV29-1 | - | TRBJ1-4
CASGSSDGAILF | TRBV12-5 | - | TRBJ2-1
CASSLQDSRASVTYEQYF | TRBV5-5 | - | TRBJ2-7
CASSPSGRGTEAFF | TRBV27 | - | TRBJ1-1
CASSQVPTVLIDQPQHF | TRBV4-2 | - | TRBJ1-5
CASSPSVGYGYTF | TRBV14 | - | TRBJ1-2
CASRSRQGGYTF | TRBV6-5 | TRBD1 | TRBJ1-2
CSVPGQGAGAEAFF | TRBV29-1 | TRBD1 | TRBJ1-1
CASSVGGDQAEQYF | TRBV10-1 | - | TRBJ2-7
CASSHGTNNQPQHF | TRBV7-8 | - | TRBJ1-5
CASSADQGRVAFF | TRBV9 | - | TRBJ1-1
CASSPGDRNNSPLHF | TRBV4-2 | - | TRBJ1-6
CASSQSSVSNQPQHF | TRBV7-8 | - | TRBJ1-5
CSVDKGGLSYNEQFF | TRBV29-1 | - | TRBJ2-1
CSVVEGVRQETQYF | TRBV29-1 | - | TRBJ2-5
CAWSGIFYGYTF | TRBV30 | - | TRBJ1-2
CASSLGRQGNQPQHF | TRBV7-9 | - | TRBJ1-5
CASSQGSYSPLHF | TRBV5-6 | - | TRBJ1-6
CATSYHRDSNEKLFF | TRBV15 | TRBD1 | TRBJ1-4
CAWKRQGAGSGANVLTF | TRBV30 | TRBD1 | TRBJ2-6
CASSVSTGRQFF | TRBV5-1 | - | TRBJ2-1
CASVLDRVGGEQYF | TRBV12-5 | TRBD1 | TRBJ2-7
CASSPRDTSGEQYF | TRBV18 | - | TRBJ2-7
CASSAVGYEQYF | TRBV19 | - | TRBJ2-7
CASSKRDSYNEQFF | TRBV7-2 | TRBD1 | TRBJ2-1
CASSVGKDPNSPLHF | TRBV9 | - | TRBJ1-6